This T cell receptor (beta chain) was identified during a study of blood T cell repertoires in COVID-19. A single count supports this clone. Clones were sequenced by immunoSEQ multiplex PCR, and TCRdb holds only the in-frame ones, with some missing. The sample contains about 230,000 clones, roughly 83% of which appear only once. Germline V gene data show CDR1 as LNHDA and CDR2 as SQIVND (reference sequence). The length of the CDR3 is 17 residues. Trimming took off 6 bases at V and 0 bases at J, with 18 bases between the two ends. Sequenced input: peripheral blood. The TCR originated in a woman aged 70-85 years with active or convalescent COVID-19. This chain links TRBV19 with TRBJ2-1; D is possibly TRBD2 (7 bases). CDR3 amino acids: CASRDGGATNSYNEQFF. CDR3 DNA sequence: TGTGCCAGTAGAGATGGGGGGGCGACCAACTCCTACAATGAGCAGTTCTTC.